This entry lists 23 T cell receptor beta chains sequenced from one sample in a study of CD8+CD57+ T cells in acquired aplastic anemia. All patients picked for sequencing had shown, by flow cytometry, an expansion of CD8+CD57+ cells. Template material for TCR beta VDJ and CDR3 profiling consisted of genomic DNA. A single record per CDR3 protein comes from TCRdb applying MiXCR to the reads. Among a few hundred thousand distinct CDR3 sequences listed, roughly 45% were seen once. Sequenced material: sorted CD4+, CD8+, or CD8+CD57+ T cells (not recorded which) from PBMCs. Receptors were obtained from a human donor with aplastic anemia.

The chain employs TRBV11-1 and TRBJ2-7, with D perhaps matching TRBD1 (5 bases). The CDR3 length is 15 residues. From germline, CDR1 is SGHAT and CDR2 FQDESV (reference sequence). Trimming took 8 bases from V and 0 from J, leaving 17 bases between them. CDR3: CASSLPGRVSYEQYF. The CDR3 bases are TGTGCCAGCTCACTCCCGGGCAGGGTCTCCTACGAGCAGTACTTC.

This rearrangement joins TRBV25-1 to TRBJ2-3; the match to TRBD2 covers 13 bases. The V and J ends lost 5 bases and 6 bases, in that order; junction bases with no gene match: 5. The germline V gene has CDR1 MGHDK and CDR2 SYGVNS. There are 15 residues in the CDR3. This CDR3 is CASSYGTSGEDTQYF. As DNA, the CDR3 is TGTGCCAGCAGTTACGGGACTAGCGGGGAGGATACGCAGTATTTT.

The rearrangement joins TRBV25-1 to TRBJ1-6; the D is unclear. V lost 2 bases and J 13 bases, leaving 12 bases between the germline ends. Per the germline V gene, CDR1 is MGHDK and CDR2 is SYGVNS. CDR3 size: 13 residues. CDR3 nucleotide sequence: TGTGCCAGCAGTGAAGTTCCACCGCCCCCCCTCCACTTT. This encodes CASSEVPPPPLHF.

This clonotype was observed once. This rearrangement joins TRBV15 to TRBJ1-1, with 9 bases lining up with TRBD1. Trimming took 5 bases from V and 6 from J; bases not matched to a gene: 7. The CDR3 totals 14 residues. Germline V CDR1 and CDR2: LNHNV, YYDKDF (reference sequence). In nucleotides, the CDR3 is TGTGCCACCAGCCTTAGGACAGGGGAGGCTGAAGCTTTCTTT. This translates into CATSLRTGEAEAFF.

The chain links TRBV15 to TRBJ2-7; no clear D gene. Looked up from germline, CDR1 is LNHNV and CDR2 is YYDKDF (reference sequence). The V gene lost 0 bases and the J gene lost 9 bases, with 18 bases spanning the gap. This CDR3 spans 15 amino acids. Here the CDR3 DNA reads TGTGCCACCAGCAGAGATAGGCGGCAGCCCCCGGTGCAGTACTTC. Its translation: CATSRDRRQPPVQYF.

The CDR3 protein is CASSTRTSGSPGETQYF. As DNA, the CDR3 is TGCGCCAGCAGCACCCGGACTAGCGGGTCCCCTGGGGAGACCCAGTACTTC. The V call is TRBV4-1, the J call TRBJ2-5, with TRBD2 matching over 11 bases. The CDR3 spans 17 residues. CDR1 is MGHRA and CDR2 is YSYEKL in the germline V gene. With 5 bases clipped from V and 5 bases from J, the junction kept 13 bases outside the gene matches.

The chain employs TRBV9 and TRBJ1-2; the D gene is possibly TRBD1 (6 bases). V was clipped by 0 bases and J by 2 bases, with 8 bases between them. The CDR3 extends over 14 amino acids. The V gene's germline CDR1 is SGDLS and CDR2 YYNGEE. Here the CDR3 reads CASSVVGQNYGYTF. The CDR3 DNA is TGTGCCAGCAGCGTAGTAGGACAGAACTATGGCTACACCTTC.

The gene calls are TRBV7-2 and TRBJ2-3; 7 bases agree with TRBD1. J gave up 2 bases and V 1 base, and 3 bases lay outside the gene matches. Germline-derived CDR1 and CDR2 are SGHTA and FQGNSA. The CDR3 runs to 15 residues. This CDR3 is CASSLGGGVTDTQYF. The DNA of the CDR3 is TGTGCCAGCAGCTTAGGAGGGGGCGTCACAGATACGCAGTATTTT.

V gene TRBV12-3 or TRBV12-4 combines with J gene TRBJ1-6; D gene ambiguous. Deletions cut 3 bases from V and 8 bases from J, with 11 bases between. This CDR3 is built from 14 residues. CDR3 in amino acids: CASSFWQRDSPLHF. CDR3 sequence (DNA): TGTGCCAGCAGTTTTTGGCAACGCGATTCACCCCTCCACTTT.

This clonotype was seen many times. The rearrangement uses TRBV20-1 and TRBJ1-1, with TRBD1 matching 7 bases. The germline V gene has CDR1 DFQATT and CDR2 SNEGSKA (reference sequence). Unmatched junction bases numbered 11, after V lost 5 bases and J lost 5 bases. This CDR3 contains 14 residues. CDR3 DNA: TGCAGTGCTCCCCCTATGGACAGGATTACTGAAGCTTTCTTT. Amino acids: CSAPPMDRITEAFF.

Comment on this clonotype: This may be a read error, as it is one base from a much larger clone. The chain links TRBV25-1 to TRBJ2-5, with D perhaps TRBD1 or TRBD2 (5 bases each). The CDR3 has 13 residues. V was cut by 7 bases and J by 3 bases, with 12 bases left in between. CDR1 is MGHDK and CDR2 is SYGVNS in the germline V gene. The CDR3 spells CASTDGTKETQYF. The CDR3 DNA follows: TGTGCCAGCACCGACGGGACCAAAGAGACCCAGTACTTC.

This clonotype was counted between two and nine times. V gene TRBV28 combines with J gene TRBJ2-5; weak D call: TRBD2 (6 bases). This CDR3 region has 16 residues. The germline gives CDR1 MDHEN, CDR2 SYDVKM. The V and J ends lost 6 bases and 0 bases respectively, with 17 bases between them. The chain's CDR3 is CASRSSPTGDQETQYF. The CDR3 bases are TGTGCCAGCAGGTCCTCCCCAACGGGGGACCAAGAGACCCAGTACTTC.

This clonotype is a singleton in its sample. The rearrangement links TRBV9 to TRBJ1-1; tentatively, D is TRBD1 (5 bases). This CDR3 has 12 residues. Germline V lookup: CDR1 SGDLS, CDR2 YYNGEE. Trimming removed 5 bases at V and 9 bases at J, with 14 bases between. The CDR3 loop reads CASSPDSNQAFF. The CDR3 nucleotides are TGTGCCAGCAGTCCAGACAGCAACCAAGCTTTCTTT.

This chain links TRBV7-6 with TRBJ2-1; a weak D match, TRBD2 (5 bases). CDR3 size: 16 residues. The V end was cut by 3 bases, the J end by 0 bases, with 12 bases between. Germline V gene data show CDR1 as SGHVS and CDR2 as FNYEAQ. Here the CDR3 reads CASSFQTEGSYNEQFF. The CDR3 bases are TGTGCCAGCAGCTTCCAAACTGAGGGCTCCTACAATGAGCAGTTCTTC.

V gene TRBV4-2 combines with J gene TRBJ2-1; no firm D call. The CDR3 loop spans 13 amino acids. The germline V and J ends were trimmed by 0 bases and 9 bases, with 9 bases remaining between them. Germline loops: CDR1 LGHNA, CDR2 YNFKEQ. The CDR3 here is CASSQEVWVEQFF. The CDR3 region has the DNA TGTGCCAGCAGCCAAGAGGTGTGGGTTGAGCAGTTCTTC.

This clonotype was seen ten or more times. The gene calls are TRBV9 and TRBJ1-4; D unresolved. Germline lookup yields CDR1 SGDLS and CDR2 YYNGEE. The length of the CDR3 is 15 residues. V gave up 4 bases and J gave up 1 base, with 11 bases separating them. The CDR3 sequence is CASSPRTGTNEKLFF. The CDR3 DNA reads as TGTGCCAGCAGCCCTCGGACTGGAACTAATGAAAAACTGTTTTTT.

CDR3 nucleotides: TGTGCCAGTACCTACACAGGGGGTATGAATTCACCCCTCCACTTT. As protein: CASTYTGGMNSPLHF. The chain employs TRBV19 and TRBJ1-6; 8 bases line up with TRBD1. The CDR3 has 15 residues. Losses at the gene ends were 7 bases for V and 7 bases for J; bases not matched to a gene: 9. Germline loops: CDR1 LNHDA, CDR2 SQIVND (reference sequence).

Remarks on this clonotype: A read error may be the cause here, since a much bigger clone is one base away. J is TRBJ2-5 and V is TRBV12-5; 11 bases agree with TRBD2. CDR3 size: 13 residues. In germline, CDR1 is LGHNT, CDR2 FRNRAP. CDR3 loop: CASGGLAEETQHF. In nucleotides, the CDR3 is TGTGCTAGTGGGGGACTAGCGGAAGAGACCCAGCACTTC.

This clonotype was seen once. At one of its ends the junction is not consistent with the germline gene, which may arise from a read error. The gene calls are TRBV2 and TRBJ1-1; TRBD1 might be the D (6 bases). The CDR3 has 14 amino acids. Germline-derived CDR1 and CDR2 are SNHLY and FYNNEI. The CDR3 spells CASSQDQGLTEAFF. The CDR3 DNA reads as TGCGCCAGCAGCCAAGATCAGGGGCTTACTGAAGCTTTCTTT.

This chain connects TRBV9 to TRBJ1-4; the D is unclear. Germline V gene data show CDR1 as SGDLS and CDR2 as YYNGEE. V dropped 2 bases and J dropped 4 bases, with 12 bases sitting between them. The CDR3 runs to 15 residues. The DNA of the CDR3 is TGTGCCAGCAGCGTTGGTGCCGGGAGTAATGAAAAACTGTTTTTT. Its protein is CASSVGAGSNEKLFF.

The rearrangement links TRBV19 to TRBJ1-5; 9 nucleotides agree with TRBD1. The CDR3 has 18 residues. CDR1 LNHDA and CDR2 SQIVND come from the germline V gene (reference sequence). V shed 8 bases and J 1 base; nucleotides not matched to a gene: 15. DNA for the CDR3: TGTGCCAGTGAATGGGGGACAGGGAAGGTAGGAAGCAATCAGCCCCAGCATTTT. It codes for CASEWGTGKVGSNQPQHF.

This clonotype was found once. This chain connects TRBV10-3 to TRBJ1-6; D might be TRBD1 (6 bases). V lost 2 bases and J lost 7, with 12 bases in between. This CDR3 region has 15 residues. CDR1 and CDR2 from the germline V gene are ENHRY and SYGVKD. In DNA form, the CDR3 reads TGTGCCATCAGTGAGGGGAGCAGGGGAAATTCACCCCTCCACTTT. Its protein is CAISEGSRGNSPLHF.

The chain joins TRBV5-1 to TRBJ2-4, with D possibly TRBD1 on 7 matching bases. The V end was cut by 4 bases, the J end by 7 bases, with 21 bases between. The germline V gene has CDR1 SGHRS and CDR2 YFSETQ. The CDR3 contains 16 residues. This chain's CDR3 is CASSPYGTAGYNIQYF. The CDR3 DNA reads TGCGCCAGCAGCCCGTACGGGACAGCGGGCTACAACATTCAGTACTTC.